This TCR beta chain was sequenced during a study of OX40 agonist ivuxolimab in advanced cancers. Looking at the study overall: As their treatment, patients were administered ivuxolimab, an agonistic anti-OX40 (CD134) antibody. Aged roughly 23 to 90 with a mean of about 60 years, they were 75% to 85% male.

In germline, CDR1 is KGHSH, CDR2 LQKENI. V lost 6 bases and J 1 base, leaving 12 bases between the germline ends. This CDR3 region has 14 residues. Whole-study findings and limits: Low normalized T-cell clonal expansion also characterized some of the nonresponders.

Notes on this clone: No antigen is known for it.

Sampling times: baseline, cycle 4 day 1, cycle 7 day 1. Some clones are missing from TCRdb's copy, which holds only in-frame ones; the method was immunoSEQ multiplex PCR. The table records tens of thousands of clones, roughly 89% of them present only once. The rearrangement joins TRBV18 to TRBJ1-1; D remains ambiguous. The clonotype was recovered from an adult with an advanced solid tumor such as melanoma, head and neck, liver or kidney cancer. The material sequenced was CD4+ or CD8+ T cells sorted from blood, taken in a trial of the OX40 agonist ivuxolimab. CDR3 in DNA: TGTGCCAGCTCCGGGGTCCATACGAACACTGAAGCTTTCTTT. Encoded protein: CASSGVHTNTEAFF.